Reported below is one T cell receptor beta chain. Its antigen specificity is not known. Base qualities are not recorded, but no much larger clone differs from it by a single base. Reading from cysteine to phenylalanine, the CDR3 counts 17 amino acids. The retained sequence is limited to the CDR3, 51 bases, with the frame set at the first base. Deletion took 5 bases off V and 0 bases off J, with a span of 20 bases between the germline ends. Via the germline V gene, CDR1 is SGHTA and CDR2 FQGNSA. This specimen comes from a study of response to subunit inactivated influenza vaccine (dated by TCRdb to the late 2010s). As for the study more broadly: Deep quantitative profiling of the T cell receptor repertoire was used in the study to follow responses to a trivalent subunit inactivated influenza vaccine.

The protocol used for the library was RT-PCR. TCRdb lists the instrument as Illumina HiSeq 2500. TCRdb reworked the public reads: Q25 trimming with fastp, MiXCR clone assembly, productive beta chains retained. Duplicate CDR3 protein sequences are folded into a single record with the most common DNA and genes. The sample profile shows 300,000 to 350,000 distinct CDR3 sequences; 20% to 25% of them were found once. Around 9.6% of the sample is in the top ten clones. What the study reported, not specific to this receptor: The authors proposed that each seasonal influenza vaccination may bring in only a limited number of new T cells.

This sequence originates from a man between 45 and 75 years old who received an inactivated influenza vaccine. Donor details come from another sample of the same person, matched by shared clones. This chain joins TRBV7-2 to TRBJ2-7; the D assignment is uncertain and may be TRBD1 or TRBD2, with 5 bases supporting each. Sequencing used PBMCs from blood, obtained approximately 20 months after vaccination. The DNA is TGTGCCAGCAGCCTTTCCCCATCCGGGACGGTCTCCTACGAGCAGTACTTC. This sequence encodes CASSLSPSGTVSYEQYF.